The 9 T cell receptor beta chains listed next were all sequenced from one sample in a study of PD-1 blockade in classical Hodgkin lymphoma. All patients relapsed after autologous stem cell transplantation, and brentuximab vedotin exposure varied. TCRdb's table, derived via immunoSEQ multiplex PCR, lists solely in-frame clones and lacks some. In the table there are tens of thousands of clones, 75% to 85% of which are singletons. The sample was peripheral blood mononuclear cells (PBMCs), taken at baseline. All receptors come from a human donor with classical Hodgkin lymphoma.

The gene calls are TRBV5-5 and TRBJ2-1; 10 positions match TRBD2. V trimming: 0 bases; J trimming: 6 bases; junction bases outside the gene matches: 3. The CDR3 consists of 15 residues. Germline V lookup: CDR1 SGHKS, CDR2 YYEKEE (reference sequence). In nucleotides, the CDR3 is TGTGCCAGCAGCTTGGAGCGGGGGGGCCCCAATGAGCAGTTCTTC. Amino acids: CASSLERGGPNEQFF.

The CDR3: CASSTQGRQPQHF. CDR3 in DNA: TGTGCCAGCAGTACTCAAGGTCGGCAGCCCCAGCATTTT. This sequence joins TRBV27 and TRBJ1-5; D unresolved. The V end was cut by 5 bases, the J end by 7 bases, with 12 bases between. Looked up from germline, CDR1 is MNHEY and CDR2 is SMNVEV (reference sequence). The CDR3 has 13 amino acids.

This clone was seen a handful of times. The J gene is TRBJ2-5, the V gene TRBV7-7; D may match TRBD1 or TRBD2 (5 bases each). CDR3 length: 14 amino acids. V was trimmed by 5 bases and J by 4 bases, leaving 14 bases between them. Germline CDR1 reads SSHAT; CDR2 reads FNYEAQ (reference sequence). The CDR3, as DNA: TGTGCCAGCAGCCTAGGGATGGGGGTAGAGACCCAGTACTTC. Amino acids: CASSLGMGVETQYF.

This clone has a handful of counts. V usage is TRBV5-5 and J usage is TRBJ1-2; D may be TRBD1 (5 bases). The CDR3 contains 14 residues. Germline V CDR1 and CDR2: SGHKS, YYEKEE (reference sequence). V lost 3 bases to trimming and J lost 6 bases, with 15 bases between them. In DNA form, the CDR3 reads TGTGCCAGCAGCTCGGGACGAGAAGAGAATGGCTACACCTTC. Translation gives CASSSGREENGYTF.

This chain connects TRBV6-5 to TRBJ1-1; D is undetermined. V lost 4 bases, J lost 4 bases, and 13 bases lay in between. The CDR3 contains 14 residues. Looked up from germline, CDR1 is MNHEY and CDR2 is SVGAGI. The CDR3 nucleotides are TGTGCCAGCAGTTGGAGGTCTGGTGCCACTGAAGCTTTCTTT. Translated, it gives CASSWRSGATEAFF.

The genes are TRBV6-5 and TRBJ1-5; 7 nucleotides line up with TRBD1. Per the germline V gene, CDR1 is MNHEY and CDR2 is SVGAGI. The CDR3 contains 15 residues. Trimming at V came to 5 bases and at J to 2 bases, leaving 6 bases not matched to a gene. The CDR3 is CASSQRTGGNQPQHF. In DNA, the CDR3 is TGTGCCAGCAGTCAGCGGACAGGCGGCAATCAGCCCCAGCATTTT.

CDR3 sequence: CASSLIEAPSYEQYF. CDR3 nucleotide sequence: TGTGCCAGCAGTCTGATAGAGGCGCCCTCCTACGAGCAGTACTTC. The chain uses TRBV27 and TRBJ2-7; no clear D gene. The CDR3 is made up of 15 amino acids. Germline CDR1 is MNHEY and CDR2 is SMNVEV (reference sequence). With 5 bases removed from V and 0 bases from J, the gap between germline ends came to 14 bases.

This chain uses TRBV5-1 with TRBJ1-3; 7 bases map to TRBD1. CDR1 and CDR2 from the germline V gene are SGHRS and YFSETQ. Unmatched junction bases numbered 6, after V lost 4 bases and J lost 2 bases. This CDR3 region has 15 residues. The CDR3 sequence: CASSTQGVTGNTIYF. In DNA, the CDR3 is TGCGCCAGCAGCACCCAGGGGGTAACTGGAAACACCATATATTTT.

The genes are TRBV18 and TRBJ2-7; 8 bases are a match to TRBD1. Per germline, CDR1 KGHSH and CDR2 LQKENI. After removal of 3 bases from V and 6 bases from J, the junction contained 4 bases not matched to a gene. The CDR3 sequence is 13 residues long. As DNA, the CDR3 is TGTGCCAGCTCACCGGGACAGGACTCCGAGCAGTACTTC. This encodes CASSPGQDSEQYF.